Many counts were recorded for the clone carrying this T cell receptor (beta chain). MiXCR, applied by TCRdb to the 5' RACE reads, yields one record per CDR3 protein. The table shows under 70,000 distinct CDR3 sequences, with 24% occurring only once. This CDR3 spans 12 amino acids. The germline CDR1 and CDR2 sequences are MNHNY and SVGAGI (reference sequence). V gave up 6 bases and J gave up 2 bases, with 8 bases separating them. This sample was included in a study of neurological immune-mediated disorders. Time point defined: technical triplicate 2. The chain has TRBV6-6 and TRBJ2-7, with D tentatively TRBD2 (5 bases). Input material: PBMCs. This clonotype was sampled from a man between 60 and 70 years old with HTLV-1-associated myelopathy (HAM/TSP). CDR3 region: CASSSGTYEQYF. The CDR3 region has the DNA TGTGCCAGCAGCTCCGGGACCTACGAGCAGTACTTC.